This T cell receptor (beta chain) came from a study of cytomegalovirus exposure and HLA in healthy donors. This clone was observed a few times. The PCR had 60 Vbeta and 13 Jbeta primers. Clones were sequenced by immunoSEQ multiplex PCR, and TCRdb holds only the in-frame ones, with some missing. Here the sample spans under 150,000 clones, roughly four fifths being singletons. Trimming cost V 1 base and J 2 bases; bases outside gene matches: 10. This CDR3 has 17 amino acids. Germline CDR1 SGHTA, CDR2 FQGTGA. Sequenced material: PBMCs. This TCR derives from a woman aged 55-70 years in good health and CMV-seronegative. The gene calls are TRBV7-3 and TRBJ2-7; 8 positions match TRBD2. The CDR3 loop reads CASSLRGGAGATYEQYF. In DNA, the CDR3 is TGTGCCAGCAGCTTAAGGGGAGGAGCGGGAGCAACCTACGAGCAGTACTTC.